This is a list of T cell receptor beta chains from one sample in a study of CD8 T cells in Susac syndrome. TCRdb used MiXCR to reprocess the immunoSEQ multiplex PCR reads, holding one entry per CDR3 protein. The table records about 21,000 distinct CDR3 sequences, about 92% of them present only once. Material: CD8+ T cells from PBMCs. The receptors derive from a human donor in good health. CDR3s include the opening cysteine and the closing phenylalanine or tryptophan. The D gene is left open where the match is weak. Clone size is stated in some rows and not others, as once, few, many or a class when expanded.

.,TRBJ1-6,TRBD1,TRBV19,TGTGCCAGTAGTATAGATTCGACAGGGAGCTCCTATAATTCACCCCTCCACTTT,CASSIDSTGSSYNSPLHF
.,TRBJ2-2,TRBD2,TRBV6-2/TRBV6-3,TGTGCCAGCAGTTACGGGCGGGGGGGCCCCGGCGGGGAGCTGTTTTTT,CASSYGRGGPGGELFF
.,TRBJ1-2,.,TRBV4-3,TGCGCCAGCAGCCAAGATTACCGAACTACTCTCTATGGCTACACCTTC,CASSQDYRTTLYGYTF
once,TRBJ1-5,.,TRBV19,TGTGCCAGTAGTATCGGGGTCGGACAGCCCCAGCATTTT,CASSIGVGQPQHF
.,TRBJ1-1,.,TRBV25-1,TGTGCCAGCAGTGAATATACCCCGACAGGAACGAACACTGAAGCTTTCTTT,CASSEYTPTGTNTEAFF
.,TRBJ2-7,.,TRBV25-1,TGTGCCAGCTACGGATTCTGGGACGGAGCCTACGAGCAGTACTTC,CASYGFWDGAYEQYF
.,TRBJ2-1,.,TRBV12-3/TRBV12-4,TGTGCCAGCAGTTTAGTCCGAAATGAGCAGTTCTTC,CASSLVRNEQFF
few,TRBJ2-3,.,TRBV5-1,TGCGCCAGCAGCTTGGCTTCAGGGCGTACGCAGTATTTT,CASSLASGRTQYF
.,TRBJ1-6,TRBD1,TRBV5-4,TGTGCCAGCAGCTTAATTGGACAGGGGTCCTACTATAATTCACCCCTCCACTTT,CASSLIGQGSYYNSPLHF
.,TRBJ1-2,.,TRBV12-3/TRBV12-4,TGTGCCAGCAGCCCGCGGGAGGGCCGTAACTATGGCTACACCTTC,CASSPREGRNYGYTF
.,TRBJ2-2,.,TRBV6-4,TGTGCCAGCAGTGACGGGGGGAACACCGGGGAGCTGTTTTTT,CASSDGGNTGELFF
.,TRBJ1-1,TRBD1,TRBV20-1,TGCAGTGCTTTGCAGACAGGGGTGGGTTTTGGGAACACTGAAGCTTTCTTT,CSALQTGVGFGNTEAFF
.,TRBJ2-1,.,TRBV6-2/TRBV6-3,TGTGCCAGCAGTTCACGGCTGGGCGGGGGCTTTAAGAGGGAGCAGTTCTTC,CASSSRLGGGFKREQFF
.,TRBJ2-7,.,TRBV6-1,TGTGCCAGCAGTGAAGATAACAGGGACTACGAGCAGTACTTC,CASSEDNRDYEQYF
.,TRBJ2-3,TRBD1,TRBV7-2,TGTGCCAGCAGCCACCGACAGGGGAAAAGCACAGATACGCAGTATTTT,CASSHRQGKSTDTQYF